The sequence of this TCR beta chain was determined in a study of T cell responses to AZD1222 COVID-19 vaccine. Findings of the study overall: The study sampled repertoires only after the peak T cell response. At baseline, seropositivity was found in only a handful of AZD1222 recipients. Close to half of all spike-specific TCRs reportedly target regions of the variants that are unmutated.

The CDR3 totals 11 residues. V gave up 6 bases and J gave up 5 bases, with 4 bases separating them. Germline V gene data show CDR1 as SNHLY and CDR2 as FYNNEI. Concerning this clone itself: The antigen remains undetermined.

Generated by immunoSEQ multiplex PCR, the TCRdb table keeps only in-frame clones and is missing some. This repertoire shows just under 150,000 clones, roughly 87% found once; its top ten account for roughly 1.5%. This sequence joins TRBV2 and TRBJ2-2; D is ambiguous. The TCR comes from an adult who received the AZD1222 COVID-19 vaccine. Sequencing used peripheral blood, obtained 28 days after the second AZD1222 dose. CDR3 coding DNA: TGTGCCAGCAGCGGAACCGGGGAGCTGTTTTTT. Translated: CASSGTGELFF.